The entry that follows covers one TCR beta chain sequence. Its target is unknown. TCRdb independently ran MiXCR on the reads; one entry per CDR3 protein. Among 200,000 to 300,000 distinct CDR3 sequences, 9% to 15% were seen once, and the ten largest hold roughly 1.7%. This entry is derived from a study of T cell repertoires in cytomegalovirus infection. About the study: Through public TCR beta signatures, both CMV infection and matching HLA type were indicated.

Study findings and constraints: Summed public TCR beta family frequency identified CMV carriers bearing the relevant HLA. The response measured ex vivo was dominated by TCR beta clonotypes (HLA-C-restricted and CMV-specific).

Germline CDR1 is SGHRS and CDR2 is YFSETQ. V shed 0 bases, J shed 5 bases, and the junction held 1 base outside the gene matches. This CDR3 comprises 13 residues. V gene TRBV5-1 combines with J gene TRBJ1-1, with 7 nucleotides matching TRBD1. Sample: PBMCs. The origin of this receptor is a human donor in good health (CMV status not recorded). Some clones in this sample may be carry-over from other donors' samples. For the CDR3, the DNA is TGCGCCAGCAGCTTGGAGACAGGGACTGAAGCTTTCTTT. This sequence encodes CASSLETGTEAFF. The full variable domain, its missing parts supplied by reference TRBV5-1 and TRBJ1-1, is KAGVTQTPRYLIKTRGQQVTLSCSPISGHRSVSWYQQTPGQGLQFLFEYFSETQRNKGNFPGRFSGRQFSNSRSEMNVSTLELGDSALYLCASSLETGTEAFFGQGTRLTVV.